Sequencing of this TCR beta chain was carried out in a study of blood T cell repertoires in COVID-19. Clones were read by immunoSEQ multiplex PCR, and TCRdb kept only the in-frame ones, dropping some. The sample records tens of thousands of clones, around 67% being singletons. V shed 0 bases and J shed 6 bases, with 15 bases lying between them. The CDR3 sequence is 16 residues long. In germline, CDR1 is SGHDT, CDR2 YYEEEE. This TCR was recovered from a human donor with acute or convalescent COVID-19. The donor label of this sample is uncertain. V and J are TRBV5-6 and TRBJ2-2, with D possibly matching TRBD2 (5 bases). The specimen was peripheral blood. CDR3 nucleotide sequence: TGTGCCAGCAGCTTGGATGGTAGCGCCTGGTCCGGGGAGCTGTTTTTT. Protein product: CASSLDGSAWSGELFF. Based on the CDR3 plus reference TRBV5-6 and TRBJ2-2, the full variable domain is DAGVTQSPTHLIKTRGQQVTLRCSPKSGHDTVSWYQQALGQGPQFIFQYYEEEERQRGNFPDRFSGHQFPNYSSELNVNALLLGDSALYLCASSLDGSAWSGELFFGEGSRLTVL.